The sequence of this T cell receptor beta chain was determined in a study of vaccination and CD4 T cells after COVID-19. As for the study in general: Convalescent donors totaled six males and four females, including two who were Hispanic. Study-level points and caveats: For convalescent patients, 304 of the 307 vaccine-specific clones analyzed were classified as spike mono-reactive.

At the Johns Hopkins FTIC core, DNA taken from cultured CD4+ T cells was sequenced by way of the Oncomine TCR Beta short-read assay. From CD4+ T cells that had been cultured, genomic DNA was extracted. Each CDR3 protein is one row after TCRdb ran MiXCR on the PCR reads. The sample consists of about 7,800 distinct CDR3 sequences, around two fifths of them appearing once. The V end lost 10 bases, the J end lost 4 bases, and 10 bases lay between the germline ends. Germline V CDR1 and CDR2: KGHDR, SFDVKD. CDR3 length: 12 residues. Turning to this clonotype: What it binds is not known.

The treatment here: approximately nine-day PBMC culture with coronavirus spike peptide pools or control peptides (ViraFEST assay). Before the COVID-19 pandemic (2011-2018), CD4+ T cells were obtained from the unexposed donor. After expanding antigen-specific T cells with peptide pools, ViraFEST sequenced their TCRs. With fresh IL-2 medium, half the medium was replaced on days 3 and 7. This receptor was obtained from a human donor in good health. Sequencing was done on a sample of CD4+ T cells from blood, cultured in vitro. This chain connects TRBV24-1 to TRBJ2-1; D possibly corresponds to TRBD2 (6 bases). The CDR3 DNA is TGTGCCACTAGCGGCCAATACAATGAGCAGTTCTTC. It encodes CATSGQYNEQFF.